Listed below are T cell receptor beta chains from one sample, sequenced in a study of blood T cell repertoires in COVID-19. TCRdb's table, derived via immunoSEQ multiplex PCR, lists solely in-frame clones and lacks some. The sample has under 75,000 clones, around 80% seen once. The specimen was peripheral blood. These TCRs come from an older man with acute or convalescent COVID-19. CDR3s include the opening cysteine and the closing phenylalanine or tryptophan. A D gene is named only where the DNA matches it firmly. Some rows have no size entry. The others give once, few or many, or a class for an expanded clone.

D: .; V: TRBV28; J: TRBJ2-1; size: .; DNA: TGTGCCAGCAGTCCAGGGACAAGTTACTACAATGAGCAGTTCTTC; CDR3: CASSPGTSYYNEQFF
D: .; V: TRBV5-1; J: TRBJ2-2; size: .; DNA: TGCGCCAGCAGCTTGGCCGTAGCAGCTTTGGCCGGGGAGCTGTTTTTT; CDR3: CASSLAVAALAGELFF
D: TRBD2; V: TRBV28; J: TRBJ2-7; size: .; DNA: TGTGCCAGCAGGGCGGGGACTAGCGGGGATTTCTACGAGCAGTACTTC; CDR3: CASRAGTSGDFYEQYF
D: .; V: TRBV3-1/TRBV3-2; J: TRBJ2-4; size: .; DNA: TGTGCCAGCAGCCAAGGCTCAGGGCCGGCGTACTTC; CDR3: CASSQGSGPAYF
D: .; V: TRBV27; J: TRBJ2-2; size: .; DNA: TGTGCCAGCAGTTCAGGGAGGTACGGTCTAGGGGAGCTGTTTTTT; CDR3: CASSSGRYGLGELFF
D: .; V: TRBV7-9; J: TRBJ2-7; size: .; DNA: TGTGCCAGCAGCCCCGGGACTTTGAGGGAGCAGTACTTC; CDR3: CASSPGTLREQYF
D: TRBD1; V: TRBV19; J: TRBJ2-7; size: .; DNA: TGTGCCAGTAGACTACAGGGGCGGCAGTACTTC; CDR3: CASRLQGRQYF
D: .; V: TRBV2; J: TRBJ1-5; size: .; DNA: TGTGCCAGCAGCCTAAGTGGGGCATCTGGCAATCAGCCCCAGCATTTT; CDR3: CASSLSGASGNQPQHF
D: TRBD1; V: TRBV28; J: TRBJ1-2; size: .; DNA: TGTGCCAGCAAACTGCAGGGGGCCCAGGGCTACACCTTC; CDR3: CASKLQGAQGYTF
D: .; V: TRBV10-2; J: TRBJ2-3; size: .; DNA: TGCGCCAGCGCAGGGTTCACAGATACGCAGTATTTT; CDR3: CASAGFTDTQYF
D: .; V: TRBV5-6; J: TRBJ2-7; size: .; DNA: TGTGCCAGCAGATCAGGGGCTCTGGGGGTCTACGAGCAGTACTTC; CDR3: CASRSGALGVYEQYF
D: TRBD1; V: TRBV19; J: TRBJ1-1; size: .; DNA: TGTGCCAGTAGTATATGGACAGGGAGGGAAGCTTTCTTT; CDR3: CASSIWTGREAFF
D: .; V: TRBV28; J: TRBJ2-7; size: few; DNA: TGTGCCAGCAGTGCCTCTAACCCATTTTCCTACGAGCAGTACTTC; CDR3: CASSASNPFSYEQYF
D: TRBD2; V: TRBV30; J: TRBJ2-1; size: .; DNA: TGTGCCTGGAGGACCAGCGGGGCGGGACATGAGCAGTTCTTC; CDR3: CAWRTSGAGHEQFF
D: .; V: TRBV7-8; J: TRBJ2-5; size: .; DNA: TGTGCCAGCTGGGAAGACACCCTCGGGAAGACCCAGTACTTC; CDR3: CASWEDTLGKTQYF
D: TRBD2; V: TRBV28; J: TRBJ2-3; size: .; DNA: TGTGCCAGCAGCCGGGGAGGGTCTTCGGATACGCAGTATTTT; CDR3: CASSRGGSSDTQYF
D: .; V: TRBV27; J: TRBJ2-7; size: .; DNA: TGTGCCAGCAAAGAGGCGGTATCCTACGAGCAGTACTTC; CDR3: CASKEAVSYEQYF
D: .; V: TRBV2; J: TRBJ2-7; size: few; DNA: TGTGCCAGCATGGGGACTGAATACTACGAGCAGTACTTC; CDR3: CASMGTEYYEQYF
D: .; V: TRBV5-8; J: TRBJ1-2; size: few; DNA: TGTGCCAGCACCAACGGGAGGGGAGACTATGGCTACACCTTC; CDR3: CASTNGRGDYGYTF
D: .; V: TRBV6-1; J: TRBJ2-1; size: .; DNA: TGTGCCAGCAGTGAAGCGAGGGTGCCGGGGGAAAATGAGCAGTTCTTC; CDR3: CASSEARVPGENEQFF
D: .; V: TRBV3-1/TRBV3-2; J: TRBJ1-4; size: .; DNA: TGTGCCAGCAGCCAAGATCAGCCGGGTCTTAATGAAAAACTGTTTTTT; CDR3: CASSQDQPGLNEKLFF
D: .; V: TRBV4-2; J: TRBJ2-2; size: .; DNA: TGTGCCAGCAGCCAAGCGAGGGTCTCCGGGGAGCTGTTTTTT; CDR3: CASSQARVSGELFF
D: TRBD2; V: TRBV10-3; J: TRBJ2-7; size: .; DNA: TGTGCCATCAGGGATCAGGTGGGGGGGATCGAGCAGTACTTC; CDR3: CAIRDQVGGIEQYF
D: TRBD2; V: TRBV7-2; J: TRBJ2-1; size: .; DNA: TGTGCCAGCAGCTTAGTCCTTGTAGCGGGAGTTATCAATGAGCAGTTCTTC; CDR3: CASSLVLVAGVINEQFF
D: .; V: TRBV9; J: TRBJ1-4; size: .; DNA: TGTGCCAGCAGCGTAGTGGGGGCGGCTAATGAAAAACTGTTTTTT; CDR3: CASSVVGAANEKLFF
D: TRBD1; V: TRBV5-1; J: TRBJ1-3; size: once; DNA: TGCGCCAGCAGCTTGGGGACAGGACGCTCTGGAAACACCATATATTTT; CDR3: CASSLGTGRSGNTIYF
D: .; V: TRBV5-1; J: TRBJ2-3; size: .; DNA: TGCGCCAGCCGAAGGGGGGGCGGCACAGATACGCAGTATTTT; CDR3: CASRRGGGTDTQYF
D: TRBD2; V: TRBV6-1; J: TRBJ2-7; size: .; DNA: TGTGCCAGCAGTGAAGTCGCGGGAGGCGAGCAGTACTTC; CDR3: CASSEVAGGEQYF
D: TRBD1; V: TRBV18; J: TRBJ2-7; size: few; DNA: TGTGCCAGCTCACCGGGACAGGGAGCCGCGTACTTC; CDR3: CASSPGQGAAYF
D: .; V: TRBV7-2; J: TRBJ1-6; size: .; DNA: TGTGCCAGCAGAAAGGGAGGAGAGGCACCCCTCCACTTT; CDR3: CASRKGGEAPLHF
D: TRBD1; V: TRBV20-1; J: TRBJ1-1; size: .; DNA: TGCAGTGCTCGACCGGGACAGGGAACTTTCTTT; CDR3: CSARPGQGTFF
D: .; V: TRBV7-2; J: TRBJ2-7; size: .; DNA: TGTGCCAGCAGCTTAACGGCAGGATCCTACGAGCAGTACTTC; CDR3: CASSLTAGSYEQYF
D: TRBD2; V: TRBV6-2/TRBV6-3; J: TRBJ2-7; size: .; DNA: TGTGCCAGCAGTTACAACGGCGGGAGGGCCGGATTGTACGAGCAGTACTTC; CDR3: CASSYNGGRAGLYEQYF
D: .; V: TRBV6-5; J: TRBJ1-6; size: .; DNA: TGTGCCAGCAGGGAGTTTAATTCACCCCTCCACTTT; CDR3: CASREFNSPLHF
D: .; V: TRBV6-5; J: TRBJ2-5; size: .; DNA: TGTGCCAGCAGTTACTCGGGGGGAGAGACCCAGTACTTC; CDR3: CASSYSGGETQYF
D: .; V: TRBV20-1; J: TRBJ1-2; size: .; DNA: TGCAGTGCCGCCGACAGCTATGGCTACACCTTC; CDR3: CSAADSYGYTF
D: .; V: TRBV5-1; J: TRBJ2-5; size: .; DNA: TGCGCCAGCAGCCCCAAAGCCAGCGGGGACACAGAGACCCAGTACTTC; CDR3: CASSPKASGDTETQYF
D: .; V: TRBV28; J: TRBJ1-2; size: .; DNA: TGTGCCAGCAGTTCGACAGGATATGGCTACACCTTC; CDR3: CASSSTGYGYTF
D: .; V: TRBV5-6; J: TRBJ1-1; size: .; DNA: TGTGCCAGCAGCCAAACAGGGAGAACGAACACTGAAGCTTTCTTT; CDR3: CASSQTGRTNTEAFF
D: TRBD1; V: TRBV15; J: TRBJ1-2; size: few; DNA: TGTGCCACCAGCGGAGCCGGGACAGAAGTCTATGGCTACACCTTC; CDR3: CATSGAGTEVYGYTF
D: .; V: TRBV2; J: TRBJ2-2; size: .; DNA: TGTGCCAGCAGGGGCAGGGTGGCGAACACCGGGGAGCTGTTTTTT; CDR3: CASRGRVANTGELFF
D: .; V: TRBV18; J: TRBJ1-6; size: .; DNA: TGTGCCAGCTCACCGGTAGAACAGGGTGGTTCACCCCTCCACTTT; CDR3: CASSPVEQGGSPLHF
D: .; V: TRBV29-1; J: TRBJ2-1; size: .; DNA: TGCAGCTTCACAGGGTCGTCCGCAAATGAGCAGTTCTTC; CDR3: CSFTGSSANEQFF
D: .; V: TRBV20-1; J: TRBJ1-2; size: .; DNA: TGCAGCGACTCCAACTATGGCTACACCTTC; CDR3: CSDSNYGYTF
D: .; V: TRBV7-9; J: TRBJ2-7; size: once; DNA: TGTGCCAGCAGCTCACACTCCACTGAGGGAGGATTCTACGAGCAGTACTTC; CDR3: CASSSHSTEGGFYEQYF
D: .; V: TRBV6-2/TRBV6-3; J: TRBJ1-6; size: .; DNA: TGTGCCAGCAGTGTTTTGAAGAGCTCCTATAATTCACCCCTCCACTTT; CDR3: CASSVLKSSYNSPLHF
D: .; V: TRBV19; J: TRBJ1-4; size: .; DNA: TGTGCCAGTAGGCTGGCGGGGCTTGGGGAAAAACTGTTTTTT; CDR3: CASRLAGLGEKLFF
D: TRBD1; V: TRBV30; J: TRBJ2-2; size: .; DNA: TGTGCCTGGAGTTTCTCAACGGACAGGGTGAGTTTCCCTCCCGGGGAGCTGTTTTTT; CDR3: CAWSFSTDRVSFPPGELFF
D: TRBD1; V: TRBV7-2; J: TRBJ2-6; size: .; DNA: TGTGCCAGCAGCTCGGACAGGTGGCTCGCTGGGGCCAACGTCCTGACTTTC; CDR3: CASSSDRWLAGANVLTF
D: .; V: TRBV7-9; J: TRBJ2-1; size: .; DNA: TGTGCCAGCAGCTTAGTCCCAGGGAGGTACAATGAGCAGTTCTTC; CDR3: CASSLVPGRYNEQFF
D: TRBD2; V: TRBV11-2; J: TRBJ2-5; size: .; DNA: TGTGCCAGCAGCTTAGGTGGCGGGGGACAAGAGACCCAGTACTTC; CDR3: CASSLGGGGQETQYF
D: .; V: TRBV7-9; J: TRBJ2-2; size: .; DNA: TGTGCCAGCAGCCTAGACAGACGCACCGGGGAGCTGTTTTTT; CDR3: CASSLDRRTGELFF
D: .; V: TRBV30; J: TRBJ1-1; size: .; DNA: TGTGCCTGGAGTTCTCTCCTCGGGGAGAACACTGAAGCTTTCTTT; CDR3: CAWSSLLGENTEAFF
D: .; V: TRBV2; J: TRBJ2-7; size: .; DNA: TGTGCCAGCGCCCGGGGGAGGAACTACGAGCAGTACTTC; CDR3: CASARGRNYEQYF
D: TRBD2; V: TRBV11-3; J: TRBJ2-7; size: .; DNA: TGTGCCAGCAGCCTCGGACTAGCCTACGAGCAGTACTTC; CDR3: CASSLGLAYEQYF
D: TRBD2; V: TRBV10-2; J: TRBJ2-7; size: .; DNA: TGCGCCAGCAGTGCCGGGACTAGCCGTCACGAGCAGTACTTC; CDR3: CASSAGTSRHEQYF
D: .; V: TRBV10-2; J: TRBJ1-1; size: .; DNA: TGCGCCAGCAGGGAAGACAGGACAGCTGAAGCTTTCTTT; CDR3: CASREDRTAEAFF
D: .; V: TRBV14; J: TRBJ1-4; size: .; DNA: TGTGCCAGCAGCCGGGGGCATAATGAAAAACTGTTTTTT; CDR3: CASSRGHNEKLFF
D: TRBD1; V: TRBV7-2; J: TRBJ1-4; size: .; DNA: TGTGCCAGCAGCTTACAGGGGGTGGGAGGAAATGAAAAACTGTTTTTT; CDR3: CASSLQGVGGNEKLFF